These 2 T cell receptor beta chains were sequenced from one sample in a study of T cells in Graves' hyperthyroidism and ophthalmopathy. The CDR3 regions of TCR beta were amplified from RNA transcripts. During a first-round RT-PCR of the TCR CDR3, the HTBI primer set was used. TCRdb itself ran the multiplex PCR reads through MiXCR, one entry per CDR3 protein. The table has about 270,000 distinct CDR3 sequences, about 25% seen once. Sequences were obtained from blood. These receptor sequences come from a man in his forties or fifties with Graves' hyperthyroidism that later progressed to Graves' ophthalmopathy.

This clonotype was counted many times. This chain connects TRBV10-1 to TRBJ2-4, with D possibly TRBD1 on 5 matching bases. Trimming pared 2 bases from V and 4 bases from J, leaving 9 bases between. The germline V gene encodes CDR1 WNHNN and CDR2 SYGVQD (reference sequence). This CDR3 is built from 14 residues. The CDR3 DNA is TGCGCCAGCAGTGAGGCAGGGTTAAAAAACATTCAGTACTTC. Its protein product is CASSEAGLKNIQYF.

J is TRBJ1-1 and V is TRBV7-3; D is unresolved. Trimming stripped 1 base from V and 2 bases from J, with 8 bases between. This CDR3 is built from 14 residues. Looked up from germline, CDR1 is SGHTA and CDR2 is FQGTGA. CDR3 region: CASSLSGSNTEAFF. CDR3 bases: TGTGCCAGCAGCTTAAGTGGCAGCAACACTGAAGCTTTCTTT.